This T cell receptor (beta chain) originates from a study of T cells expressing NK-cell markers (dated by TCRdb to 2019 to 2021). Study-wide context: In sorted CD3+CD56+NKG2C+, CD3+CD56+NKG2C- and CD3+CD56-NKG2C+ T-cell subsets from several donors, TCR beta-chain repertoires were profiled. Libraries were sequenced as 2 x 150 bp reads on Illumina HiSeq 2000/2500, MiSeq or NextSeq. All eight donors whose samples were sequenced were randomly selected healthy volunteers, three of them men and five women. Of the eight sequenced donors, seven were found to be HCMV-seropositive and one was found to be HCMV-seronegative. Overall study results and their limits: For 5 or 6 donors, the dominant CD3+CD56+NKG2C+ clonotypes were among the top 10 CD8+ clonotypes and accounted for about 1.0-8% of CD8+ T cells. Those dominant clonotypes were again the most abundant among CD3+CD56-NKG2C+ cells in a few donors, at about 25-65%. Whether the expanded NKG2C-expressing T cell clones were specific for HCMV antigens was left unclear.

Of note for this clonotype: Its antigen target is currently unknown.

The sequencer listed for this sample is Illumina HiSeq 2000. TCR beta cDNA libraries were prepared using 5'RACE template switching, which introduced a universal primer site and unique molecular identifiers. cDNA synthesis was primed from the TCR beta constant segment and was followed by two successive PCR amplification steps. Concerning the study's data processing: Reads were demultiplexed and grouped by UMI with MIGEC, and clonotypes were assembled and quantified with MiTCR. To exclude erroneous sequences, only TCR cDNA sequences supported by at least two reads were retained. The tcR package was used for downstream repertoire analysis, and clonotypes were matched across fractions by CDR3 nucleotide sequence plus V segment. VDJmatch was used to annotate antigen specificity against VDJdb, with one amino acid substitution in CDR3 permitted. One entry per CDR3 protein sequence results from the TCRdb reprocessing of the reads, with DNA left out. TCRdb, rather than the study authors, made the V and J calls. The data table for this sample lists some 500,000 distinct CDR3 sequences. 1.4% of the sample is taken by the ten largest.

HCMV-specific IgG was detected in serum with a commercial ELISA kit to determine HCMV serostatus. Ficoll density gradient centrifugation was used to isolate peripheral blood mononuclear cells from blood. Taken from cysteine to phenylalanine, the CDR3 has 18 residues. No DNA appears here. Looking up the germline V gene (reference sequence) yields CDR1 DFQATT and CDR2 SNEGSKA. The receptor's source is a woman between 45 and 65 years old in good health. Donor details come from another sample of the same person, matched by shared clones. The rearranged chain carries TRBV20-1 and TRBJ2-3; no DNA is available, so the TRBD2 call from TCRdb remains unchecked. Sequenced sample: blood T cells: a sorted CD56 or NKG2C T cell subset, CD4+ or CD8+ T cells, or bulk PBMC T cells (not recorded which). The CDR3 here reads CSASRLEREGLNTDTQYF.